The rows below give T cell receptor beta chains drawn from one sample of a study of shared clonotypes between healthy human individuals. Method: immunoSEQ multiplex PCR; TCRdb's copy keeps in-frame clones and lacks some. The sample holds some 1,400,000 clones; about 96% are singletons and the top ten take 1.2%. The sequenced material came from naive CD4+ T cells sorted from blood. These receptors all stem from a man aged 25-45 years in good health. The CDR3 runs from the conserved cysteine through the conserved F or W. The D gene is left open where the match is weak. Part of the rows lack a size; the others show once, few, many or a class for expanded clones.

.	TRBJ2-6	TRBV18	.	CASSLQGSGANVLTF	TGTGCCAGCTCACTTCAGGGGTCTGGGGCCAACGTCCTGACTTTC
.	TRBJ1-2	TRBV5-5	TRBD1	CASSLGGTGANYGYTF	TGTGCCAGCAGCTTGGGGGGGACAGGAGCTAACTATGGCTACACCTTC
once	TRBJ2-2	TRBV6-6	.	CASSYQAGSTGELFF	TGTGCCAGCAGTTACCAGGCGGGGTCGACCGGGGAGCTGTTTTTT
.	TRBJ1-2	TRBV5-5	TRBD1	CASSLRGQDYGYTF	TGTGCCAGCAGCTTGAGGGGACAGGACTATGGCTACACCTTC
.	TRBJ2-3	TRBV28	.	CASSSPSGTDTQYF	TGTGCCAGCAGTTCGCCTAGTGGGACAGATACGCAGTATTTT
.	TRBJ2-1	TRBV28	.	CASSPVTGSYNEQFF	TGTGCCAGCAGTCCGGTTACAGGGTCCTACAATGAGCAGTTCTTC
.	TRBJ2-1	TRBV7-3	TRBD2	CASSLGGEQFF	TGTGCCAGCAGCTTGGGAGGGGAGCAGTTCTTC
.	TRBJ2-1	TRBV29-1	TRBD2	CSVESSGGFGEQFF	TGCAGCGTTGAATCTAGCGGGGGCTTCGGTGAGCAGTTCTTC
.	TRBJ2-7	TRBV18	TRBD1	CASSYDRVTAYEQYF	TGTGCCAGCTCATACGACAGGGTCACTGCCTACGAGCAGTACTTC
.	TRBJ2-7	TRBV6-1	.	CASIEGGIIYEQYF	TGTGCCAGCATCGAGGGCGGGATTATCTACGAGCAGTACTTC
.	TRBJ1-1	TRBV6-1	.	CASRDSITEAFF	TGTGCCAGCAGGGACTCGATAACTGAAGCTTTCTTT
.	TRBJ1-5	TRBV9	.	CASSESPVGNQPQHF	TGTGCCAGCAGCGAAAGCCCCGTGGGCAATCAGCCCCAGCATTTT
.	TRBJ2-3	TRBV29-1	.	CSPSETDTQYF	TGCAGCCCCAGCGAAACAGATACGCAGTATTTT
.	TRBJ2-2	TRBV5-4	.	CASSFSNSGELFF	TGTGCCAGCAGCTTTAGTAATTCCGGGGAGCTGTTTTTT
.	TRBJ2-7	TRBV4-2	.	CASSQAGVARYEQYF	TGTGCCAGCAGCCAAGCGGGCGTCGCCCGCTACGAGCAGTACTTC
.	TRBJ1-5	TRBV30	TRBD1	CAAEGARNQPQHF	TGTGCCGCCGAGGGGGCTAGGAATCAGCCCCAGCATTTT
.	TRBJ2-1	TRBV7-9	.	CASSQIVGGEQFF	TGTGCCAGCAGCCAGATCGTAGGGGGGGAGCAGTTCTTC
.	TRBJ2-3	TRBV15	TRBD2	CATSRGPSGRTEDTQYF	TGTGCCACCAGCAGAGGGCCTAGCGGGAGGACGGAGGATACGCAGTATTTT
.	TRBJ1-1	TRBV28	.	CASSARDGKGAFF	TGTGCCAGCAGTGCTCGTGATGGCAAAGGGGCTTTCTTT
.	TRBJ2-3	TRBV7-2	TRBD1	CASSQPRDRNWVDTQYF	TGTGCCAGCAGCCAACCCCGGGACAGAAATTGGGTAGATACGCAGTATTTT
.	TRBJ2-7	TRBV11-2	TRBD1	CASRDWDSSYEQYF	TGTGCCAGCAGAGACTGGGACAGCTCCTACGAGCAGTACTTC
.	TRBJ2-7	TRBV10-2	.	CASIGAPRPYEQYF	TGCGCCAGCATCGGGGCACCTAGACCTTACGAGCAGTACTTC
.	TRBJ2-7	TRBV30	TRBD2	CAWSTAAGAPYEQYF	TGTGCCTGGAGTACTGCAGCGGGAGCGCCCTACGAGCAGTACTTC
.	TRBJ2-7	TRBV11-1	.	CASSFRLGTRAYEQYF	TGTGCCAGCAGCTTTCGTCTCGGGACCAGGGCCTACGAGCAGTACTTC
.	TRBJ2-1	TRBV29-1	.	CSGGGASSYNEQFF	TGCAGCGGGGGCGGGGCGAGCTCCTACAATGAGCAGTTCTTC
.	TRBJ2-1	TRBV29-1	.	CSVDPDSYNEQFF	TGCAGCGTTGATCCGGACTCCTACAATGAGCAGTTCTTC
.	TRBJ1-2	TRBV29-1	.	CSVDIEGFYGYTF	TGCAGCGTTGACATTGAGGGGTTCTATGGCTACACCTTC
once	TRBJ1-3	TRBV29-1	.	CSVEDRGAYNTIYF	TGCAGCGTTGAAGACAGGGGAGCTTACAACACCATATATTTT
.	TRBJ2-2	TRBV9	TRBD1	CASSVVQGTGGITGELFF	TGTGCCAGCAGCGTAGTTCAAGGGACAGGGGGTATCACCGGGGAGCTGTTTTTT
.	TRBJ2-1	TRBV7-9	TRBD1	CASSSRFGTGMINEQFF	TGTGCCAGCAGCTCCAGATTTGGGACAGGGATGATCAATGAGCAGTTCTTC
.	TRBJ2-3	TRBV4-1	.	CASSHGGEVADTQYF	TGCGCCAGCAGCCATGGGGGAGAAGTAGCAGATACGCAGTATTTT
.	TRBJ2-7	TRBV28	TRBD2	CATLVTSGRYEQYF	TGTGCCACCCTAGTGACTAGCGGGAGGTACGAGCAGTACTTC
.	TRBJ1-3	TRBV7-2	TRBD1	CASSSRGTAGNTIYF	TGTGCCAGCAGCTCCCGAGGGACAGCTGGAAACACCATATATTTT
.	TRBJ1-2	TRBV5-5	.	CASYQPDGYGYTF	TGTGCCAGTTACCAGCCCGACGGCTATGGCTACACCTTC
.	TRBJ2-7	TRBV28	TRBD1	CASSPGTETYEQYF	TGTGCCAGCAGTCCTGGGACAGAGACCTACGAGCAGTACTTC
.	TRBJ2-1	TRBV4-3	.	CASSQEAQGEFYNEQFF	TGCGCCAGCAGCCAAGAGGCACAGGGTGAGTTTTACAATGAGCAGTTCTTC
.	TRBJ2-5	TRBV10-3	.	CATQGSGETQYF	TGTGCCACCCAAGGGAGCGGGGAGACCCAGTACTTC
.	TRBJ2-3	TRBV6-5	TRBD2	CASSSRTSGQYTQYF	TGTGCCAGCAGTTCACGGACTAGCGGACAGTATACGCAGTATTTT
.	TRBJ1-4	TRBV5-4	.	CASASGTSEKLFF	TGTGCCAGCGCTTCCGGCACATCTGAAAAACTGTTTTTT
.	TRBJ2-1	TRBV7-9	.	CASSLRSGKQFF	TGTGCCAGCAGCTTAAGGTCCGGGAAGCAGTTCTTC
.	TRBJ2-2	TRBV19	.	CASRSGAGELFF	TGTGCCAGTAGGAGCGGCGCCGGGGAGCTGTTTTTT
.	TRBJ2-6	TRBV19	.	CASSRISGANVLTF	TGTGCCAGTAGCAGGATCTCTGGGGCCAACGTCCTGACTTTC
once	TRBJ2-5	TRBV5-8	.	CASSLGSGFSEQETQYF	TGTGCCAGCAGCTTGGGCTCGGGGTTTTCGGAACAAGAGACCCAGTACTTC
.	TRBJ2-1	TRBV29-1	.	CSVEWERAYNEQFF	TGCAGCGTTGAATGGGAAAGGGCCTACAATGAGCAGTTCTTC
.	TRBJ1-5	TRBV2	.	CASGGGTTQPQHF	TGTGCCAGTGGGGGCGGGACAACTCAGCCCCAGCATTTT